This T cell receptor (beta chain) was documented in a study of blood T cell repertoires in COVID-19. At the level of the study: Spain, Italy and the United States supplied samples that represented acute and convalescent COVID-19.

Original handling: Reference gene primer amplification in the assay estimated nucleated cell counts. The assay was immunoSEQ multiplex PCR, and TCRdb's table has in-frame clones only and misses some. V and J calls and clone size are given by that table; D and trimming were obtained from the DNA. The data contain approximately 190,000 clones, 86% of them seen just once; the ten biggest clones take up 20% to 25%. The CDR3 spans 16 residues. The germline gives CDR1 MNHEY, CDR2 SMNVEV (reference sequence). V lost 2 bases and J lost 4, with 15 bases in between. Participants spanned ages about 18 to 90 years and resided in about two dozen US areas. Clinical history as reported by participants underpinned cohort assignment.

The V gene is TRBV27, the J gene TRBJ2-1; D may be TRBD1 (6 bases). Sequencing was carried out using PBMCs or T cells enriched from blood (not recorded which). The clonotype originates from a woman aged 40 to 50 in a cohort exposed to, infected with or recovered from COVID-19 (not recorded which). CDR3 DNA sequence: TGTGCCAGCAGTTTAGTGGGGGCCGATAATTACAATGAGCAGTTCTTC. Amino acids: CASSLVGADNYNEQFF.